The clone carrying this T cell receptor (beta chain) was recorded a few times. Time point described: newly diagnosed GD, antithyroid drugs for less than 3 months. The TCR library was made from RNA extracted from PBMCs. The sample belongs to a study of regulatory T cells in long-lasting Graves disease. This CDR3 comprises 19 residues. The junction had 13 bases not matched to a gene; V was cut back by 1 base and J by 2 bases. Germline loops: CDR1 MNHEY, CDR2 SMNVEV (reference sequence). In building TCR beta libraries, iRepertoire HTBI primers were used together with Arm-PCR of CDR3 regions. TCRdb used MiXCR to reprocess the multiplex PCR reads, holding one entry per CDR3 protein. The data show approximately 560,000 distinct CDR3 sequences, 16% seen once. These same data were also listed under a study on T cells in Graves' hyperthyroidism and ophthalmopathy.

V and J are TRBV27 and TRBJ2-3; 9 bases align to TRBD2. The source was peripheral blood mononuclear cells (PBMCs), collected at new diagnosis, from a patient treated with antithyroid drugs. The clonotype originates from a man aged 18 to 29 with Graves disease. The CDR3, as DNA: TGTGCCAGCAGTTTATTTCTCGGGGAGACTAGCGGAAACACAGATACGCAGTATTTT. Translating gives CASSLFLGETSGNTDTQYF.